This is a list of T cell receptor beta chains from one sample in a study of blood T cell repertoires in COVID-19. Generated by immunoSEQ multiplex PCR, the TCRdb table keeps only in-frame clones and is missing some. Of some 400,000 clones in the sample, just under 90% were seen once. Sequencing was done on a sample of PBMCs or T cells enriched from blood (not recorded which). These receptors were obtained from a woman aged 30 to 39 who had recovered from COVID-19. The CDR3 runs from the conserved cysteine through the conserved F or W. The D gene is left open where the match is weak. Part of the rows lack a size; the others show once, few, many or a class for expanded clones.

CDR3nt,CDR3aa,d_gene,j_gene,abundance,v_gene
TGTGCCAGCAGCTTAGTTGGTGGGCTCGGCGGGGAAGAGACCCAGTACTTC,CASSLVGGLGGEETQYF,-,TRBJ2-5,-,TRBV7-9
TGTGCCAGCAGTCTCGGACAGGGCGTCTCCGGCGGCTACACCTTC,CASSLGQGVSGGYTF,TRBD1,TRBJ1-2,-,TRBV6-5
TGTGCCACCTCCAAGGGGGGGGAAGGAGAAAAACTGTTTTTT,CATSKGGEGEKLFF,-,TRBJ1-4,-,TRBV10-3
TGTGCCAGCAGAATCGACAGGGCGGAAAATCAGCCCCAGCATTTT,CASRIDRAENQPQHF,TRBD1,TRBJ1-5,-,TRBV7-2
TGTGCCAGCAGTGACTCGGGGGGGGCGGCAGATACGCAGTATTTT,CASSDSGGAADTQYF,-,TRBJ2-3,-,TRBV6-4
TGTGCCAGCGGAAGAGGACAGGGAGGTGGAGAGCAGTACTTC,CASGRGQGGGEQYF,TRBD1,TRBJ2-7,few,TRBV6-5
TGTGCCAGCAGCAGTGACAGGGGATTTGGGCAGCCCCAGCATTTT,CASSSDRGFGQPQHF,TRBD1,TRBJ1-5,-,TRBV2
TGTGCCAGCAGCTCTGGGGGAGGGCCGAACACCGGGGAGCTGTTTTTT,CASSSGGGPNTGELFF,TRBD2,TRBJ2-2,-,TRBV5-4
TGTGCCAGCCAGAGCGGGAGCTCCTACAATGAGCAGTTCTTC,CASQSGSSYNEQFF,TRBD2,TRBJ2-1,-,TRBV5-4
TGTGCCAGCACCCGGGAGCCCTACAATGAGCAGTTCTTC,CASTREPYNEQFF,-,TRBJ2-1,-,TRBV25-1
TGTGCCAGCAGTGTACAGGTCTGGAAAAGCAATCAGCCCCAGCATTTT,CASSVQVWKSNQPQHF,-,TRBJ1-5,-,TRBV2
TGCGCCAGCAGCTTGCGCGGGGGCCTGGAAACTGAAGCTTTCTTT,CASSLRGGLETEAFF,-,TRBJ1-1,-,TRBV5-1
TGTGCCAGCAGCTTAGACAGGGTCCCCTATAATTCACCCCTCCACTTT,CASSLDRVPYNSPLHF,-,TRBJ1-6,-,TRBV7-2
TGTGCCAGCACCTCGAGGGACAGTTACTACAATGAGCAGTTCTTC,CASTSRDSYYNEQFF,TRBD1,TRBJ2-1,-,TRBV28
TGTGCCAGCAGCTTACCCCGGGACAGGGGGAGGTACAATGAGCAGTTCTTC,CASSLPRDRGRYNEQFF,TRBD1,TRBJ2-1,-,TRBV7-9